The clone carrying this T cell receptor (beta chain) was observed once. Germline CDR1 SGDLS, CDR2 YYNGEE. The CDR3 is 15 residues long. Germline trimming cut 3 bases from V and 1 base from J; bases unmatched to any gene: 1. The sample comes from a study of T cell changes during pregnancy in multiple sclerosis. TCRdb's table, derived via immunoSEQ multiplex PCR, lists solely in-frame clones and lacks some. The table lists tens of thousands of clones, around 96% of them singletons. The chain links TRBV9 to TRBJ2-1; 10 bases match TRBD2. Sequencing used CD8+ T cells from peripheral blood mononuclear cells, obtained after pregnancy. The receptor's source is a female donor with multiple sclerosis, enrolled in a pregnancy study. The CDR3 region is CASSASGSSYNEQFF. In DNA, the CDR3 is TGTGCCAGCAGCGCTAGCGGGAGTTCCTACAATGAGCAGTTCTTC. Full variable domain (remainder filled in from reference TRBV9 and TRBJ2-1): DSGVTQTPKHLITATGQRVTLRCSPRSGDLSVYWYQQSLDQGLQFLIQYYNGEERAKGNILERFSAQQFPDLHSELNLSSLELGDSALYFCASSASGSSYNEQFFGPGTRLTVL.